Listed below are T cell receptor beta chains from one sample, sequenced in a study of beta chain features in type 1 diabetes. Produced via immunoSEQ multiplex PCR; TCRdb's table is partial and in-frame only. This sample carries about 170,000 clones, roughly 8% of them seen once, and the ten largest clones take roughly 0.5%. The sample comprised central memory CD4+ T cells from blood. The receptors here all came from a man aged 18 to 30 with type 1 diabetes. The CDR3 runs from the conserved cysteine through the conserved F or W. D genes are given only for firm matches. Only part of the rows carry a size: once, few, many, or a class if the clone is expanded.

V	size	D	J	CDR3	DNA
TRBV29-1	.	.	TRBJ1-2	CSVAAGPNYGYTF	TGCAGCGTTGCCGCAGGCCCTAACTATGGCTACACCTTC
TRBV7-2	.	TRBD1	TRBJ2-1	CASSPYGQGADEQFF	TGTGCCAGCAGCCCTTACGGACAGGGGGCTGACGAGCAGTTCTTC
TRBV7-9	few	TRBD1	TRBJ2-2	CASRVGTGAGELFF	TGTGCCAGCCGTGTCGGGACAGGGGCCGGGGAGCTGTTTTTT
TRBV10-3	few	TRBD1	TRBJ1-2	CAIRGDRDVDGYTF	TGTGCCATCAGGGGGGACAGGGACGTCGATGGCTACACCTTC
TRBV11-2	.	.	TRBJ1-2	CASSLGQSRGYTF	TGTGCCAGCAGCTTAGGACAGTCTCGTGGCTACACCTTC
TRBV11-3	few	TRBD2	TRBJ2-3	CASSLGTSGRGTDTQYF	TGTGCCAGCAGCCTTGGGACTAGCGGGAGGGGAACAGATACGCAGTATTTT
TRBV6-1	.	TRBD1	TRBJ1-5	CASSPGTGGNQPQHF	TGTGCCAGCAGCCCCGGGACAGGGGGCAATCAGCCCCAGCATTTT
TRBV15	.	TRBD2	TRBJ2-7	CATSRVLAGGYEQYF	TGTGCCACCAGCAGAGTTCTAGCGGGAGGCTACGAGCAGTACTTC
TRBV9	few	.	TRBJ1-2	CASSVTPDNPKTF	TGTGCCAGCAGCGTCACACCCGACAATCCTAAGACCTTC
TRBV4-3	few	.	TRBJ2-2	CASILSDTGELFF	TGCGCCAGCATCCTGAGCGACACCGGGGAGCTGTTTTTT
TRBV10-2	.	TRBD2	TRBJ2-3	CASAGGGTDTQYF	TGCGCCAGCGCGGGGGGCGGCACAGATACGCAGTATTTT
TRBV19	.	TRBD1	TRBJ1-4	CASRTGGAGVGKLFF	TGTGCCAGTAGAACAGGGGGCGCAGGGGTCGGAAAACTGTTTTTT
TRBV28	.	TRBD1	TRBJ2-7	CASSFRPGGLYEQYF	TGTGCCAGCAGTTTCCGGCCAGGGGGCTTGTACGAGCAGTACTTC
TRBV5-4	few	TRBD1	TRBJ1-5	CASSPGQGQPQHF	TGTGCCAGCAGCCCGGGACAGGGGCAGCCCCAGCATTTT
TRBV28	few	TRBD1	TRBJ1-6	CASSLLLQGGNSPLHF	TGTGCCAGCAGTTTATTGTTACAGGGGGGAAATTCACCCCTCCACTTT
TRBV7-8	.	TRBD2	TRBJ2-3	CASSLAGGVSAQYF	TGTGCCAGCAGCTTGGCGGGAGGGGTATCGGCGCAGTATTTT
TRBV7-2	few	.	TRBJ1-6	CASSLQGIDSPLHF	TGTGCCAGCAGCCTTCAGGGGATCGATTCACCCCTCCACTTT
TRBV4-3	.	.	TRBJ2-7	CASSQGHNSYEQYF	TGCGCCAGCAGCCAAGGGCACAACTCCTACGAGCAGTACTTC
TRBV5-1	few	TRBD1	TRBJ2-7	CASSYIRQGISYEQYF	TGCGCCAGCAGCTATATCCGACAGGGAATCTCCTACGAGCAGTACTTC
TRBV7-9	.	.	TRBJ1-1	CASSSRNREAFF	TGTGCCAGCAGCTCCAGGAACAGGGAAGCTTTCTTT
TRBV7-2	few	TRBD2	TRBJ2-3	CASSWTSGRTDTQYF	TGTGCCAGCAGCTGGACTAGCGGGAGGACAGATACGCAGTATTTT
TRBV16	.	TRBD1	TRBJ2-1	CASSHAVLDRDYNEQFF	TGTGCCAGCAGCCATGCCGTTTTGGACAGGGACTACAATGAGCAGTTCTTC
TRBV7-9	few	TRBD2	TRBJ2-3	CASSSEGLAGDKYF	TGTGCCAGCAGTTCTGAGGGACTAGCGGGAGACAAGTATTTT
TRBV7-2	.	TRBD1	TRBJ1-4	CASSLGQGSEKLFF	TGTGCCAGCAGCTTGGGACAGGGGAGTGAAAAACTGTTTTTT
TRBV4-1	few	TRBD2	TRBJ2-7	CASSRVGILRPSGRSEQYF	TGCGCCAGCAGCCGGGTGGGTATTTTACGTCCTAGCGGGAGGAGCGAGCAGTACTTC
TRBV27	many	TRBD2	TRBJ2-6	CAVGGTGANVLTF	TGTGCCGTGGGGGGGACTGGGGCCAACGTCCTGACTTTC
TRBV5-1	.	.	TRBJ2-3	CASSLSGGVGTDTQYF	TGCGCCAGCAGCTTGAGCGGCGGTGTGGGCACAGATACGCAGTATTTT
TRBV28	few	TRBD1	TRBJ1-1	CASSPPRTGEAFF	TGTGCCAGCAGTCCGCCAAGGACAGGGGAAGCTTTCTTT